Below are 7 T cell receptor beta chains sequenced from a single sample in a study of OX40 agonist ivuxolimab in advanced cancers. Libraries came from the immunoSEQ multiplex PCR assay. TCRdb mirrors the immuneACCESS table, restricted to in-frame sequences. Some clones are absent from its copies; in checked studies, under half trace to an unresolved V gene, and the reason for the others is unknown. The sample table holds around 94,000 clones, of which approximately 90% were seen once. The biggest ten clones account for 0.7% to 1% of the sample. The material sequenced was CD4+ or CD8+ T cells sorted from blood, taken in a trial of the OX40 agonist ivuxolimab. These receptors originate from an adult with an advanced solid tumor such as melanoma, head and neck, liver or kidney cancer.

V and J are TRBV5-1 and TRBJ2-7, with 8 positions matching TRBD2. The CDR3 consists of 14 residues. Germline lookup yields CDR1 SGHRS and CDR2 YFSETQ. Trimming at V came to 1 base and at J to 4 bases, leaving 4 bases not matched to a gene. CDR3: CASSLSGGVYEQYF. The CDR3 DNA reads TGCGCCAGCAGCTTGTCGGGAGGGGTGTACGAGCAGTACTTC. Variable domain in full (rest from reference TRBV5-1 and TRBJ2-7): KAGVTQTPRYLIKTRGQQVTLSCSPISGHRSVSWYQQTPGQGLQFLFEYFSETQRNKGNFPGRFSGRQFSNSRSEMNVSTLELGDSALYLCASSLSGGVYEQYFGPGTRLTVT.

The rearrangement links TRBV6-5 to TRBJ1-1, with TRBD1 as a possible D gene (5 bases). The CDR3 contains 13 residues. Germline CDR1 is MNHEY and CDR2 is SVGAGI. The ends were cut back, 5 bases at V and 1 base at J, with 8 bases in the middle. The CDR3 region is CASSLDRNTEAFF. DNA of the CDR3: TGTGCCAGCAGTCTCGACAGGAACACTGAAGCTTTCTTT.

The J gene is TRBJ1-2, the V gene TRBV30, with D unresolved. V lost 8 bases to trimming and J lost 11 bases, with 15 bases between them. The CDR3 spans 10 residues. The germline V gene has CDR1 GTSNPN and CDR2 SVGIG (reference sequence). CDR3 nucleotide sequence: TGTGCCCTTAGGCGGGGTGGTTACACCTTC. It encodes CALRRGGYTF.

CDR3: CASSLGAGRRLFF. The CDR3, as DNA: TGTGCCAGCAGCTTGGGGGCGGGCAGGAGGTTGTTTTTT. The chain recombines TRBV7-6 with TRBJ1-4, with D possibly matching TRBD1 (6 bases). This CDR3 has 13 residues. The V end was cut by 3 bases, the J end by 15 bases, with 17 bases between. Germline V gene data show CDR1 as SGHVS and CDR2 as FNYEAQ.

The V and J genes are TRBV7-8 and TRBJ2-1, with TRBD2 identical over 15 bases. Trimming removed 5 bases from V and 6 bases from J; junction bases left unmatched: 5. The CDR3 contains 16 residues. Germline V lookup: CDR1 SGHVS, CDR2 FQNEAQ. Written as DNA, the CDR3 is TGTGCCAGCAGCGGACTAGCGGGAGGGCCCATCAATGAGCAGTTCTTC. Its protein is CASSGLAGGPINEQFF.

This chain joins TRBV7-2 and TRBJ1-2; TRBD1 is a possible D gene (5 bases). Germline V gives CDR1 SGHTA, CDR2 FQGNSA. This CDR3 comprises 13 residues. Deletions cut 4 bases from V and 7 bases from J, with 13 bases between. CDR3 in DNA: TGTGCCAGCAGCTCGACCCGGGGCTCTGGCTACACCTTC. This encodes CASSSTRGSGYTF.

The chain links TRBV7-6 to TRBJ2-7; the match to TRBD2 covers 10 bases. Germline V CDR1 and CDR2: SGHVS, FNYEAQ. V lost 6 bases to trimming and J lost 5 bases; unmatched junction nucleotides: 7. This CDR3 is built from 14 residues. The CDR3 sequence is CASSSSGSFNEQYF. The CDR3 DNA reads TGTGCCAGCAGTTCTAGCGGGAGTTTTAACGAGCAGTACTTC.